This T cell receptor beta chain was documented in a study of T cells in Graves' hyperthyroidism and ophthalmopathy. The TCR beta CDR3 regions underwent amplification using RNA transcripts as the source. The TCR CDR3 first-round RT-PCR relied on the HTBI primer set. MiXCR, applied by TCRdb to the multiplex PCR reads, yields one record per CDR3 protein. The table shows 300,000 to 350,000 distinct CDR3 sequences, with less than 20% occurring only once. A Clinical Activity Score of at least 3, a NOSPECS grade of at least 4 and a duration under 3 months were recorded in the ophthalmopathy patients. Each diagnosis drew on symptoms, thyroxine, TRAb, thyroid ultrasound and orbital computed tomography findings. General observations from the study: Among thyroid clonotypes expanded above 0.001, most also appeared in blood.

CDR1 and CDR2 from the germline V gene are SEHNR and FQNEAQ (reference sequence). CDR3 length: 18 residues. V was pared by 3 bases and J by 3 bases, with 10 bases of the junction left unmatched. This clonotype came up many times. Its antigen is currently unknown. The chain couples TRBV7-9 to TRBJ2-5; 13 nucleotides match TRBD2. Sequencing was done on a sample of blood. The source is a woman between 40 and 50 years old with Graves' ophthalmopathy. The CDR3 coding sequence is TGTGCCAGCAGCTTTTCGACTAGCGGGAGGTGGGGCAAAGAGACCCAGTACTTC. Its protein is CASSFSTSGRWGKETQYF.